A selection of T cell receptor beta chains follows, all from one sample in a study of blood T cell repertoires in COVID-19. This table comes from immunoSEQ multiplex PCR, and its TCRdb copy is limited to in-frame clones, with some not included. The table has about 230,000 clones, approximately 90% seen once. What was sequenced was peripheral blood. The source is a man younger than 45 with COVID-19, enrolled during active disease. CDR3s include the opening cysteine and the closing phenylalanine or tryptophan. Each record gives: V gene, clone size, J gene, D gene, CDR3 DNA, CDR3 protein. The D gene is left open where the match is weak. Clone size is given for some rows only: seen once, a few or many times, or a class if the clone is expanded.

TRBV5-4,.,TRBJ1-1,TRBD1,TGTGCCAGCAGCCAGGGACAGGCGTTGAACACTGAAGCTTTCTTT,CASSQGQALNTEAFF
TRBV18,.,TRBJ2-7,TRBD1,TGTGCCAGCTCACCATTTGGACAGGGACCGCACGAGCAGTACTTC,CASSPFGQGPHEQYF
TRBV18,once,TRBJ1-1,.,TGTGCCAGCTCACCACTTGTTCTAGCAGGGGTCGATATGAACACTGAAGCTTTCTTT,CASSPLVLAGVDMNTEAFF
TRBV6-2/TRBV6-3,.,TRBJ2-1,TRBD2,TGTGCCAGCAGTTACTCGGGCGGGAGTCGAGGGAATGAGCAGTTCTTC,CASSYSGGSRGNEQFF
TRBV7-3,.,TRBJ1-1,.,TGTGCCAGCAGCTCACAGGGTCTTGGATACACTGAAGCTTTCTTT,CASSSQGLGYTEAFF
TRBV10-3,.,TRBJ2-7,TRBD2,TGTGCCATCAGTGACACTCTCGGGACTAACAACTACGAGCAGTACTTC,CAISDTLGTNNYEQYF
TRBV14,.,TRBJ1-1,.,TGTGCCAGCAGCTCCCTAACAACAGGTACCTACACTGAAGCTTTCTTT,CASSSLTTGTYTEAFF
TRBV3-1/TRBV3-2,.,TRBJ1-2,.,TGTGCCAGCAGCCAAGTGCGGTCCTTCTCTAACTATGGCTACACCTTC,CASSQVRSFSNYGYTF
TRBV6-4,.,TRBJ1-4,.,TGTGCCAGCCCTCCAAGGAGGACTAATGAAAAACTGTTTTTT,CASPPRRTNEKLFF
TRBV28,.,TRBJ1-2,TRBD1,TGTGCCAGCAGAACCGACAGGGGCGCGGGGGGCTACACCTTC,CASRTDRGAGGYTF
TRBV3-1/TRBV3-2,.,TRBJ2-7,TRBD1,TGTGCCAGCAGCCCAAGACGGGACAGAATCGACGAGCAGTACTTC,CASSPRRDRIDEQYF